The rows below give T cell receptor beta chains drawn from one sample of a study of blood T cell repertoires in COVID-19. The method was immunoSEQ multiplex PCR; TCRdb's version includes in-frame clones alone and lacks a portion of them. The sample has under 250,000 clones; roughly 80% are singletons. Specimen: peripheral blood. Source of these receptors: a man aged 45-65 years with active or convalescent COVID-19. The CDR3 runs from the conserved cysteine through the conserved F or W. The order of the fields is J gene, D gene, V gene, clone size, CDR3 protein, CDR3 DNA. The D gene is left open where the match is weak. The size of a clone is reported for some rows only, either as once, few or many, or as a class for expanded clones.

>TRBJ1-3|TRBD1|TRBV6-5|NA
CASSPTGVGNTIYF
TGTGCCAGCAGCCCGACAGGGGTTGGAAACACCATATATTTT
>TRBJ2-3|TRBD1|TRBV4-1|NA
CASSRVPTGGQDTQYF
TGCGCCAGCAGCCGGGTTCCGACAGGGGGACAGGATACGCAGTATTTT
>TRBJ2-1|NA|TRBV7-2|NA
CASSILQGPYNEQFF
TGTGCCAGCTCAATCCTACAGGGACCCTACAATGAGCAGTTCTTC
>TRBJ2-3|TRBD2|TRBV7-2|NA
CASRNGLAGASTDTQYF
TGTGCCAGCAGAAATGGACTAGCGGGGGCCAGCACAGATACGCAGTATTTT
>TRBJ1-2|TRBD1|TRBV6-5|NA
CASTVGQGPFYGYTF
TGTGCCAGCACCGTGGGACAGGGGCCTTTCTATGGCTACACCTTC
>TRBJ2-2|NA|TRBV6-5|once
CASYGQRTGELFF
TGTGCCTCATACGGACAGCGAACCGGGGAGCTGTTTTTT
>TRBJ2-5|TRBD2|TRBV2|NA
CASSKHSGGPQETQYF
TGTGCCAGCAGTAAACATAGCGGGGGGCCCCAAGAGACCCAGTACTTC
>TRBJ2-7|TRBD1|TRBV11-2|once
CASSHITFRDSNEQYF
TGTGCCAGCAGCCACATAACCTTCCGGGACAGCAACGAGCAGTACTTC
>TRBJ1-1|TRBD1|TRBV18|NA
CASSRTSGQGGTFFTEAFF
TGTGCCAGCTCACGAACCTCTGGACAGGGGGGGACCTTTTTCACTGAAGCTTTCTTT
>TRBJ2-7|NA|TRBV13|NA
CASSFQLGGFPEDEQYF
TGTGCCAGCAGTTTTCAGCTTGGGGGGTTCCCTGAGGACGAGCAGTACTTC
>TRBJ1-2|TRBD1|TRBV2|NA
CASRGTGSYGYTF
TGTGCCAGCAGGGGGACAGGGAGCTATGGCTACACCTTC
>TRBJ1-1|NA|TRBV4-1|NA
CASRQEDRWTEAFF
TGCGCCAGCCGCCAGGAGGATCGGTGGACTGAAGCTTTCTTT
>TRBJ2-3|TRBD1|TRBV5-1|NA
CASRGVQGADTQYF
TGCGCCAGCAGGGGTGTACAGGGGGCAGATACGCAGTATTTT
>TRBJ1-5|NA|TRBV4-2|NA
CASSQDFRAGNQPQHF
TGTGCCAGCAGCCAAGATTTCAGGGCTGGCAATCAGCCCCAGCATTTT
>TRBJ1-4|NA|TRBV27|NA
CASSLSLGGNEKLFF
TGTGCCAGCAGTTTATCGTTGGGGGGGAATGAAAAACTGTTTTTT
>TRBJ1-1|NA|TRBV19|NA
CASSPFTGSNTEAFF
TGTGCCAGTAGTCCCTTTACAGGATCGAACACTGAAGCTTTCTTT
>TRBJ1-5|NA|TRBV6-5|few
CASRGGRNQPQHF
TGTGCCAGCCGCGGGGGACGTAATCAGCCCCAGCATTTT
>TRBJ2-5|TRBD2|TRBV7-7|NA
CASSLAVSGGQETQYF
TGTGCCAGCAGCTTAGCTGTTAGCGGGGGACAAGAGACCCAGTACTTC
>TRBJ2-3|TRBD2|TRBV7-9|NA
CASSPGTSGGATDTQYF
TGTGCCAGCAGCCCTGGGACTAGCGGGGGGGCCACAGATACGCAGTATTTT
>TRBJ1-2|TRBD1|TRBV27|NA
CASSLEYGTGGYTF
TGTGCCAGCAGTTTGGAATACGGGACAGGCGGCTACACCTTC
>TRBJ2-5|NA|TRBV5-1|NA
CASSLAETQYF
TGCGCCAGCAGCTTGGCTGAGACCCAGTACTTC
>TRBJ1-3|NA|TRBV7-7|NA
CASSQGSGNTIYF
TGTGCCAGCAGCCAGGGTTCTGGAAACACCATATATTTT
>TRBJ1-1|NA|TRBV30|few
CAWKLQMNTEAFF
TGTGCCTGGAAGCTACAGATGAACACTGAAGCTTTCTTT
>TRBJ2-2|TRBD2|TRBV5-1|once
CASSLGGANTGELFF
TGCGCCAGCTCCCTGGGGGGGGCGAACACCGGGGAGCTGTTTTTT
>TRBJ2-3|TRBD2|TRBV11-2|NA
CASSSRLAGGRDTQYF
TGTGCCAGCAGCTCCAGACTAGCGGGGGGGCGGGATACGCAGTATTTT